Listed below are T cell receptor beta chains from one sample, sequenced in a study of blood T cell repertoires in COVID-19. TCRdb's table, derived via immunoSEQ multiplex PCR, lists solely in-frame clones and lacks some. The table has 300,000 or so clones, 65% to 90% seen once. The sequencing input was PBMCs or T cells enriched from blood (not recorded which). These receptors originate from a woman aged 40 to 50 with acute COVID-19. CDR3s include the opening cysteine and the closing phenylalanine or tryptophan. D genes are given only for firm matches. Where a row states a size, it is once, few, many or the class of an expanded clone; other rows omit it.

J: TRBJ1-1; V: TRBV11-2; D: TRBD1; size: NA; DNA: TGTGCCAGCAGCTTCGACAGGGGGCCGGGCACTGAAGCTTTCTTT; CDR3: CASSFDRGPGTEAFF
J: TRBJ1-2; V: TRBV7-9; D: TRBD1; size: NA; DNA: TGTGCCAGCAGTTGGGGACAGAACTATGGCTACACCTTC; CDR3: CASSWGQNYGYTF
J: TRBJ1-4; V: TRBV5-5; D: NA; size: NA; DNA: TGTGCCAGCAGCCGGGGGAGGGCTAATGAAAAACTGTTTTTT; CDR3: CASSRGRANEKLFF
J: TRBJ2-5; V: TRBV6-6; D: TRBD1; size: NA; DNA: TGTGCCAGCAGTTCCACAGGGGGCCAGACCCAGTACTTC; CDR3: CASSSTGGQTQYF
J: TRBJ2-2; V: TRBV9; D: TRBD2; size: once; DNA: TGTGCCAGCAGCGGACCCCAGCGGGAGCGGGAGCTGTTTTTT; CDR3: CASSGPQRERELFF
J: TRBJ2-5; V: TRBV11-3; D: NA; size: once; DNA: TGTGCCAGCAGTCCCGACAGTCAAGAGACCCAGTACTTC; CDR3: CASSPDSQETQYF
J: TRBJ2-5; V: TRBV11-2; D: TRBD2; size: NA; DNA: TGTGCCAGCAGCTTAGTGGGGACTAGCGGGGAACAAGAGACCCAGTACTTC; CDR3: CASSLVGTSGEQETQYF
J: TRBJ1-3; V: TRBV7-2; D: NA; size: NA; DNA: TGTGCCAGCAGCCTCCAGTTTGGGCAGTTGGTCGGAAACACCATATATTTT; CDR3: CASSLQFGQLVGNTIYF
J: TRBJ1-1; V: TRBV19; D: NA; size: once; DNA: TGTGCCAGTACCCGGGGTGCCATTCTGAACACTGAAGCTTTCTTT; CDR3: CASTRGAILNTEAFF
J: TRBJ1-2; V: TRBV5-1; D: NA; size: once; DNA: TGCGCCAGCAGCTTGGTACTAGGCCCACCGGGCTATGGCTACACCTTC; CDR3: CASSLVLGPPGYGYTF
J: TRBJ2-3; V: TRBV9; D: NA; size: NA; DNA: TGTGCCAGCAGTTCTCACGGGGTCCCAGATACGCAGTATTTT; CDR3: CASSSHGVPDTQYF
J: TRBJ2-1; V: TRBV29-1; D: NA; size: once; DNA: TGCAGCGTTGAGTCGGGTAGGGGTAGCAATGAGCAGTTCTTC; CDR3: CSVESGRGSNEQFF
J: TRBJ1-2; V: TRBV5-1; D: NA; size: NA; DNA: TGCGCCAGCAGCTTGGATTATTTTTCCCCGAAAAATAGTTACTATGGCTACACCTTC; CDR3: CASSLDYFSPKNSYYGYTF
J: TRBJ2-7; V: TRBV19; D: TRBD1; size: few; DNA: TGTGCCAGTAGTAAAAGGACAGGGGCAGGGCCCTACGAGCAGTACTTC; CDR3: CASSKRTGAGPYEQYF
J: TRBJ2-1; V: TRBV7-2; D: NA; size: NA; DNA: TGTGCCAGCAGCTTCTCAGGGAGGTATGAGCAGTTCTTC; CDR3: CASSFSGRYEQFF
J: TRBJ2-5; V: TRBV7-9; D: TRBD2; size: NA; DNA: TGTGCCAGCAGCTTAGTACTAGCGGGATTAGGAGAGACCCAGTACTTC; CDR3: CASSLVLAGLGETQYF
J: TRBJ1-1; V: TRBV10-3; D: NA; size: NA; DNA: TGTGCCATCAGTGAGTCGGGGAGAGGAAACACTGAAGCTTTCTTT; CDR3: CAISESGRGNTEAFF
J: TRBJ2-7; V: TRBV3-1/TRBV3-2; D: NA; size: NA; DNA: TGTGCCAGCAGCCAAGATATCGCCTACGAGCAGTACTTC; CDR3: CASSQDIAYEQYF
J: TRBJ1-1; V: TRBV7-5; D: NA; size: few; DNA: TGTGCCAAACCCAAACCTTCGGAGGGGCCCTTCTTTGAAGCTTTCTTT; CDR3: CAKPKPSEGPFFEAFF
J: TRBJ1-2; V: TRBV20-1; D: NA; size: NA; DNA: TGCAGTGCTAGTGAGCAACGGGAGGGCTACACCTTC; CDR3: CSASEQREGYTF
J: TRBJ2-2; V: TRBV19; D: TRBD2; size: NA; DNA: TGTGCCAGTAGTACACGGCCCCCCAGACTAGCGGGGGGCACGAACACCGGGGAGCTGTTTTTT; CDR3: CASSTRPPRLAGGTNTGELFF
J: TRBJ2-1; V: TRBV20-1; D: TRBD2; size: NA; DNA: TGCAGTGCTAGTGTTAGTAGCGGGCTAGTCTATGAGCAGTTCTTC; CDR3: CSASVSSGLVYEQFF
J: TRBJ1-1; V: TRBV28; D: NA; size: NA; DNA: TGTGCCAGCATAACGGGGATCAAAGCTTTCTTT; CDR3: CASITGIKAFF
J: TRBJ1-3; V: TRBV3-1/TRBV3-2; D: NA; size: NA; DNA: TGTGCCAGCGGGTTTGGCGGAAGCTCTGGAAACACCATATATTTT; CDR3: CASGFGGSSGNTIYF
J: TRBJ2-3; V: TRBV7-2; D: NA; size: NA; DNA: TGTGCCAGCAGCTTACACGGGGTGGGAACAGATACGCAGTATTTT; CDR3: CASSLHGVGTDTQYF
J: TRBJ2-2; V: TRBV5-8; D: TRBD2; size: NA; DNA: TGTGCCAGCAGCCATTCCGGGACTAGGACCGGGGAGCTGTTTTTT; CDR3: CASSHSGTRTGELFF
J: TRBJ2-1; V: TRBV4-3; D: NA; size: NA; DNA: TGCGCCAGCAGCCAACCCGCTAATCCGTCGTTGTACAATGAGCAGTTCTTC; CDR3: CASSQPANPSLYNEQFF
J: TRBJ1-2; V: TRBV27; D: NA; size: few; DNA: TGTGCCAGCACGAGTCGAGGGACTGACTATGGCTACACCTTC; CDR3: CASTSRGTDYGYTF
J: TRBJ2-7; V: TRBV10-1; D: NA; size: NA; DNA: TGCGCCAGCAAAAAAAGAGATGGCTACGAGCAGTACTTC; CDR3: CASKKRDGYEQYF
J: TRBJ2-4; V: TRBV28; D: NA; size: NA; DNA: TGTGCCAGCAGTTTGGGGCAACTAGCCAAAAACATTCAGTACTTC; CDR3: CASSLGQLAKNIQYF
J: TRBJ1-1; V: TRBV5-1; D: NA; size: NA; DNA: TGCGCCAGCAGCTTGGTAGGCAGGGCGAACACTGAAGCTTTCTTT; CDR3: CASSLVGRANTEAFF
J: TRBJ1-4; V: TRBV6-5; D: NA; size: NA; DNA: TGTGCCAGCAGAAAGAGTGAAAAACTGTTTTTT; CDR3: CASRKSEKLFF
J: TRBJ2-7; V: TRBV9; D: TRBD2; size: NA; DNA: TGTGCCAGCAGCGTAAGGGCTAGCGGCTCCTACGAGCAGTACTTC; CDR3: CASSVRASGSYEQYF
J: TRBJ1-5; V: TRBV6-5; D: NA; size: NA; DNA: TGTGCCGGCACACCCACAGGGCAGAGAGCGCCCCAGCATTTT; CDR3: CAGTPTGQRAPQHF
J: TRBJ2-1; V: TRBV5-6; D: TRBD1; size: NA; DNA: TGTGCCAGCAGCTCCGGGACAGGGGCGGGGAATGAGCAGTTCTTC; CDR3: CASSSGTGAGNEQFF
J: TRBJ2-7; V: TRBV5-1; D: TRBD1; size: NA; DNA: TGCGCCAGCAGCTGGGGACAGTCCTCCTACGAGCAGTACTTC; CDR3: CASSWGQSSYEQYF
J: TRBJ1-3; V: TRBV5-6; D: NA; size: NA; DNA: TGTGCCAGCAGCTGGCGCCAGCGCTCTGGAAACACCATATATTTT; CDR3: CASSWRQRSGNTIYF
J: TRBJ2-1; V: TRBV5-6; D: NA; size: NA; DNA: TGTGCCAGCAGCTTGGTAATCCAGGGTAAGCAGTTCTTC; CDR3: CASSLVIQGKQFF
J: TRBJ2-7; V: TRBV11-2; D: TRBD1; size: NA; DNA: TGTGCCAGCAGCTTAGGTTGGGGACAGGGGTTCTCCTACGAGCAGTACTTC; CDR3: CASSLGWGQGFSYEQYF
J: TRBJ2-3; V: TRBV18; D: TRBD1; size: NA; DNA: TGTGCCAGCTCACCGCGACCGGGACAGGGGACAGATACGCAGTATTTT; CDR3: CASSPRPGQGTDTQYF
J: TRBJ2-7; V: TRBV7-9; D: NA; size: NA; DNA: TGTGCCAGCAGCCTCAGCCCGGACAGCCAAGCGACCTACGAGCAGTACTTC; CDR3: CASSLSPDSQATYEQYF
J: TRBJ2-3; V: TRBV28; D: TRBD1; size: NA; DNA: TGTGCCAGCAGTTTAAGACAGGGTTGGGTGTATTTT; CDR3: CASSLRQGWVYF
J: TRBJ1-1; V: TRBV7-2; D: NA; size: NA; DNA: TGTGCCAGCAGCTTAAGCTTCGGCGGGCGTGACACTGAAGCTTTCTTT; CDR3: CASSLSFGGRDTEAFF
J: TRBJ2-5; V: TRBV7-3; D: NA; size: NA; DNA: TGTGCCAGCAGCCCCCTTTTGGGGGGGGCAAAAGAGACCCAGTACTTC; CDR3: CASSPLLGGAKETQYF
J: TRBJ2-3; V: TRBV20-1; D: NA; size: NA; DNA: TGCAGAGGACTCTTCGTAGATACGCAGTATTTT; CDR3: CRGLFVDTQYF
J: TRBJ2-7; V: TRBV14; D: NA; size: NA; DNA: TGTGCCAGCAGCCAAGATCTACGAAAGGACAGAGTCTTC; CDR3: CASSQDLRKDRVF
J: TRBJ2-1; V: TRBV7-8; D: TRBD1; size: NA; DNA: TGTGCCAGCTTTCTGGGGACAGGGAACAATGAGCAGTTCTTC; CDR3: CASFLGTGNNEQFF
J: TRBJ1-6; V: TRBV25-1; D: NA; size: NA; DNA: TGTGCCAGCAGCCAATCGGCGGACTCCTATAATTCACCCCTCCACTTT; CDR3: CASSQSADSYNSPLHF
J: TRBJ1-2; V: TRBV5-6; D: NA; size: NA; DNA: TGTGCCAGCAGCTTGGGAGGGAACTATGGCTACACCTTC; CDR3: CASSLGGNYGYTF
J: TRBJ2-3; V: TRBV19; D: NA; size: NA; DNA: TGTGCCAGTAGTATAAAACAAAACACAGATACGCAGTATTTT; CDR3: CASSIKQNTDTQYF
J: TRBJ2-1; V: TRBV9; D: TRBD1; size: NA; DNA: TGTGCCAGCAGCGCGGACAGGGCTTTTGGGGAGCAGTTCTTC; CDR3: CASSADRAFGEQFF
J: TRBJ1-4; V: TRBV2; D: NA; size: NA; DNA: TGTGCCAGCAGTCGGGGGGGCACTAATGAAAAACTGTTTTTT; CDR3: CASSRGGTNEKLFF